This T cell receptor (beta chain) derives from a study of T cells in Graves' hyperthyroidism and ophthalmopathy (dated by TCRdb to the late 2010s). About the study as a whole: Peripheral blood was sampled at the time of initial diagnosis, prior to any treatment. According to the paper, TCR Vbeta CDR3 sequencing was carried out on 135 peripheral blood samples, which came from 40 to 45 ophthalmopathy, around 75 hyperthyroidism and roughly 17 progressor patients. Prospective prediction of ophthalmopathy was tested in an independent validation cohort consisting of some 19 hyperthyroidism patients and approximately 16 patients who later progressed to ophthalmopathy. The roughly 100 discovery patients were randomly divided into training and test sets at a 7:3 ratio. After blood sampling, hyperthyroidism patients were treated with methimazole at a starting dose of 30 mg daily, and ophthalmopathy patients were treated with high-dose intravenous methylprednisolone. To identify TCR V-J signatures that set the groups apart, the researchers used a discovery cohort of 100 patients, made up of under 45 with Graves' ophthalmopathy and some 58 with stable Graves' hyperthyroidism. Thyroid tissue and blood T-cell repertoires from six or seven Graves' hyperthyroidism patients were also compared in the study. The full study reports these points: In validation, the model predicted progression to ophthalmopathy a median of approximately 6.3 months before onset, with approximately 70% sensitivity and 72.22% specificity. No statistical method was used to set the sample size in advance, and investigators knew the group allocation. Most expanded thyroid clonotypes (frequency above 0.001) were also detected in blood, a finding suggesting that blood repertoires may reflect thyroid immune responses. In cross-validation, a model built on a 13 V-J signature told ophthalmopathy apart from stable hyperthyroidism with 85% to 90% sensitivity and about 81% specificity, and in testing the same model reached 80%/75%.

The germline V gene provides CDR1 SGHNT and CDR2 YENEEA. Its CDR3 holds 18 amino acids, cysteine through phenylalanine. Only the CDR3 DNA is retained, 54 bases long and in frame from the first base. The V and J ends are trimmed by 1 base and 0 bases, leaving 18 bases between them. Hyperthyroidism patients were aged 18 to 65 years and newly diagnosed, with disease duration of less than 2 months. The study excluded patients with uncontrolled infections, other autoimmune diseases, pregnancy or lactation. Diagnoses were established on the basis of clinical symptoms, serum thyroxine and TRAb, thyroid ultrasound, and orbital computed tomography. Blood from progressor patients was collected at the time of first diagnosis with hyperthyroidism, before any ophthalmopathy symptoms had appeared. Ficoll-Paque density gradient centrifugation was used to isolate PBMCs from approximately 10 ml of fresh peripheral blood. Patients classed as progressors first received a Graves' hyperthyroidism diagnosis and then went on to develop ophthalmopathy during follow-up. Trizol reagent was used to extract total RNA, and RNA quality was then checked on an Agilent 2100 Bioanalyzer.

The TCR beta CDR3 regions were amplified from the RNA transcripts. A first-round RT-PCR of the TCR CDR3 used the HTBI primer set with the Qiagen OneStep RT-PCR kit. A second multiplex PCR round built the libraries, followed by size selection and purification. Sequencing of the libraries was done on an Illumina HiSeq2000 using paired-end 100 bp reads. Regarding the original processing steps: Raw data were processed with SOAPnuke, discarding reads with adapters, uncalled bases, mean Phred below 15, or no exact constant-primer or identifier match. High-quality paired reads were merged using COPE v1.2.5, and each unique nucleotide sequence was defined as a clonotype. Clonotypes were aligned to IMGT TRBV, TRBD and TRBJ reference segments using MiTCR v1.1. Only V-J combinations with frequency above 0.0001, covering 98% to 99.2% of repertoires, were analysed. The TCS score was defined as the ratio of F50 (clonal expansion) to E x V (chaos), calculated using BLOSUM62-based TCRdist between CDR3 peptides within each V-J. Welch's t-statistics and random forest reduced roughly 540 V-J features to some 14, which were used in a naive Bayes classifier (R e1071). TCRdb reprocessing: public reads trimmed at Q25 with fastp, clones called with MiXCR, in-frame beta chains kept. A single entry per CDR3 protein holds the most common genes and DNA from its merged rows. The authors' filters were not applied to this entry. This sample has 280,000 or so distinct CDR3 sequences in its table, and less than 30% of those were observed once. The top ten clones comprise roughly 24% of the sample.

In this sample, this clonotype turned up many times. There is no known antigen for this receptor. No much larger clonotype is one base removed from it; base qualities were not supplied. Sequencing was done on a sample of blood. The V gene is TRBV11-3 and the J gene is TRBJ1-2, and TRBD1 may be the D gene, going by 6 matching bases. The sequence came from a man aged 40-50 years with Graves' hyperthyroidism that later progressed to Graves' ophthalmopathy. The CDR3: CASSLGVTGYGPNYGYTF. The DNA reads TGTGCCAGCAGCTTAGGAGTTACAGGGTACGGACCTAACTATGGCTACACCTTC. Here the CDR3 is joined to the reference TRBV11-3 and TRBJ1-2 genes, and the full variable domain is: EAGVVQSPRYKIIEKKQPVAFWCNPISGHNTLYWYLQNLGQGPELLIRYENEEAVDDSQLPKDRFSAERLKGVDSTLKIQPAELGDSAVYLCASSLGVTGYGPNYGYTFGSGTRLTVV.